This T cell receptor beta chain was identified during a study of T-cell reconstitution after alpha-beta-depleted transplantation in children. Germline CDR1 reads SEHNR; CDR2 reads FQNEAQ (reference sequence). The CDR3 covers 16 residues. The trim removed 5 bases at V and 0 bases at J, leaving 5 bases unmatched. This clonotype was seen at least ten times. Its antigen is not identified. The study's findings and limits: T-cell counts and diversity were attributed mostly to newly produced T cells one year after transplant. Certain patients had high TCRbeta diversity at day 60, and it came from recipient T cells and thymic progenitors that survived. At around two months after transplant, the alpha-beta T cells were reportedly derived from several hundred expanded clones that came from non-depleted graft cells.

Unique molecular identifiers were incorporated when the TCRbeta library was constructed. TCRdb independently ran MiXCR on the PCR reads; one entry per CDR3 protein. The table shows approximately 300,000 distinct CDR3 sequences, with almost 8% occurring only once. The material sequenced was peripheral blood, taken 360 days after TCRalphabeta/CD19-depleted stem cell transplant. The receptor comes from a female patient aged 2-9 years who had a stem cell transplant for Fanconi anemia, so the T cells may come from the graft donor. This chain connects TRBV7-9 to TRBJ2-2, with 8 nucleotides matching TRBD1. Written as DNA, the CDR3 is TGTGCCAGCAGCCGTGAGACAGGGGCGAACACCGGGGAGCTGTTTTTT. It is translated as CASSRETGANTGELFF.